This TCR beta chain is from a study of cytomegalovirus exposure and HLA in healthy donors. This PCR relied on a set of 60 Vbeta primers and 13 Jbeta primers. Assay used: immunoSEQ multiplex PCR; TCRdb lists only in-frame clones, some missing. The data contain 120,000 to 150,000 clones, nearly 80% of them singletons. The donors, nominally healthy at sampling, likely had unrecorded immune exposures. This CDR3 comprises 13 residues. Germline CDR1 reads KGHSY; CDR2 reads FQNENV. V was cut by 2 bases and J by 8 bases, with 12 bases left in between. The J gene is TRBJ1-2, the V gene TRBV16; D is unclear. The sequenced sample consisted of PBMCs. The sequence came from a man aged 35-49 years in good health and CMV-seropositive. CDR3 protein: CASSQGMSGGYTF. DNA for the CDR3: TGTGCCAGCAGCCAAGGGATGTCGGGGGGCTACACCTTC.